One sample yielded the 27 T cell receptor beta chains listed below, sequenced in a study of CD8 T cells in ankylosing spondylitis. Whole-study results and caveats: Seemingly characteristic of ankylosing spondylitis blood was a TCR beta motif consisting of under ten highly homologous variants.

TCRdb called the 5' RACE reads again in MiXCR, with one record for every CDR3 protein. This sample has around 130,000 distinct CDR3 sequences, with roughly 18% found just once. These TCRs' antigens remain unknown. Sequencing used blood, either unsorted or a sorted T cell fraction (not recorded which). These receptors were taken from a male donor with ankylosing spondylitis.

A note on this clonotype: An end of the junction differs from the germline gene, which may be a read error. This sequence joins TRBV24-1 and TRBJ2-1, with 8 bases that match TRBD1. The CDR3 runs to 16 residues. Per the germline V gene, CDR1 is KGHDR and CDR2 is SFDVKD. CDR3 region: CATGDRRTGNYNEQFF. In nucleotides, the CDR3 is TGTGCCACCGGTGATCGCCGGACAGGGAACTACAATGAGCAGTTCTTC.

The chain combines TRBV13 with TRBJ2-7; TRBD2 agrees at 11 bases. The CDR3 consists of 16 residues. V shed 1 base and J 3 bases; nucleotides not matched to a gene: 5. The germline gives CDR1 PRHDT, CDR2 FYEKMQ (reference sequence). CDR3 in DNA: TGTGCCAGCAGCTTAGCCCCTACTAGCGGGAGCTACGAGCAGTACTTC. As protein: CASSLAPTSGSYEQYF.

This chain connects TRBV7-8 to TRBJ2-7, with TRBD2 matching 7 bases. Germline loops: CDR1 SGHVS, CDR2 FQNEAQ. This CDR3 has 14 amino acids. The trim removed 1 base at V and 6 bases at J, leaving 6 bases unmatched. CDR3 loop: CASSLGTSPGEQYF. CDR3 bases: TGTGCCAGCAGCTTAGGGACTAGTCCAGGCGAGCAGTACTTC.

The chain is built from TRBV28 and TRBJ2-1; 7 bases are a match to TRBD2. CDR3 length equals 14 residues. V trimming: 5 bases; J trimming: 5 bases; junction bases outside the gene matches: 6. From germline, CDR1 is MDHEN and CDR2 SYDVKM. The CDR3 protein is CASSKTSANNEQFF. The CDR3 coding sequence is TGTGCCAGCAGTAAAACTAGCGCTAACAATGAGCAGTTCTTC.

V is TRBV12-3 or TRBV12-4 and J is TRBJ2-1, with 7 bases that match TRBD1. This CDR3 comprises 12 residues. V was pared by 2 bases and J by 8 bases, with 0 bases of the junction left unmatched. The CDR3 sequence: CASSLRGHEQFF. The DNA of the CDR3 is TGTGCCAGCAGTTTAAGGGGGCATGAGCAGTTCTTC.

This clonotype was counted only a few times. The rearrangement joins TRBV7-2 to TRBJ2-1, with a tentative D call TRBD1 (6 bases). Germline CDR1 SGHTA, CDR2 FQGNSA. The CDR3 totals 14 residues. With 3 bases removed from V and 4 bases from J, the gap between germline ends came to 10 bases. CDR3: CASSFWTVYNEQFF. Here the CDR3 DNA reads TGTGCCAGCAGCTTTTGGACAGTTTACAATGAGCAGTTCTTC.

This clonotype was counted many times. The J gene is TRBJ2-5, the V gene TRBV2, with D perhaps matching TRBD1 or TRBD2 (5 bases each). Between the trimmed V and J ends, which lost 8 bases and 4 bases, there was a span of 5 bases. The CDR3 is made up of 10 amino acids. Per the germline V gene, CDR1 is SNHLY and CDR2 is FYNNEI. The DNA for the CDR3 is TGTGCCAGCGGGGGAGAGACCCAGTACTTC. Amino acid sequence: CASGGETQYF. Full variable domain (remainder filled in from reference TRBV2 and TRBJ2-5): EPEVTQTPSHQVTQMGQEVILRCVPISNHLYFYWYRQILGQKVEFLVSFYNNEISEKSEIFDDQFSVERPDGSNFTLKIRSTKLEDSAMYFCASGGETQYFGPGTRLLVL.

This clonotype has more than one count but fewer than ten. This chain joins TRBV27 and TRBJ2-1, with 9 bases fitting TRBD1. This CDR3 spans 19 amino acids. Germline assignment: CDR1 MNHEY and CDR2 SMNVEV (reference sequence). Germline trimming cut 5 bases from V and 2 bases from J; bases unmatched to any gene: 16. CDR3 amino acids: CASSVRDRDWKGTYNEQFF. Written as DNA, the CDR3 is TGTGCCAGCAGTGTCCGGGACAGGGACTGGAAGGGAACCTACAATGAGCAGTTCTTC.

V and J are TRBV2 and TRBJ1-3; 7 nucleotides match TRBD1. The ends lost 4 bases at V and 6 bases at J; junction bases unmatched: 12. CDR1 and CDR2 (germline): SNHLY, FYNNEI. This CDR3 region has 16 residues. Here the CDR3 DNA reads TGTGCCAGCAGTGCCACACATACAGGGGTTGAAAACACCATATATTTT. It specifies CASSATHTGVENTIYF.

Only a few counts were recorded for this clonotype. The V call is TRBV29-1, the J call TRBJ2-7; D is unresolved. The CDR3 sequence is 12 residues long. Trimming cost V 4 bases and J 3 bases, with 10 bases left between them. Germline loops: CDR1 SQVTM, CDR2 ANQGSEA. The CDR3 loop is CSVGMRNYEQYF. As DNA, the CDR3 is TGCAGCGTTGGGATGCGGAACTACGAGCAGTACTTC.

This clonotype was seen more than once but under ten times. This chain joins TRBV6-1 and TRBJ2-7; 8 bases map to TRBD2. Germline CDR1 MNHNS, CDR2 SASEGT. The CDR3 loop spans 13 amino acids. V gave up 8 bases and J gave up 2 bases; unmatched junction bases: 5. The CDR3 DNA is TGTGCCAGCGGCCCGGGACTAGCCTACGAGCAGTACTTC. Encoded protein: CASGPGLAYEQYF.

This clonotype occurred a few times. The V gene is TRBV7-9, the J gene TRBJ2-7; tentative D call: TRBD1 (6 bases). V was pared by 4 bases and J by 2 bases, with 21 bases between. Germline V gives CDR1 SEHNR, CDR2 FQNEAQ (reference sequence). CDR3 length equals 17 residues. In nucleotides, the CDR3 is TGTGCCAGCAGCTCAACTGACCAGAGACAGGTAGCCTACGAGCAGTACTTC. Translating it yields CASSSTDQRQVAYEQYF.

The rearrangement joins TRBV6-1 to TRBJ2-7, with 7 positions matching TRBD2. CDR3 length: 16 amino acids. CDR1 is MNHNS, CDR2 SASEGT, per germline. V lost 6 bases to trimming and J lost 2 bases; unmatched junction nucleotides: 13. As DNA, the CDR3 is TGTGCCAGCAGCCGGGTACGGCCAGCGGGAACCTACGAGCAGTACTTC. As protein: CASSRVRPAGTYEQYF.

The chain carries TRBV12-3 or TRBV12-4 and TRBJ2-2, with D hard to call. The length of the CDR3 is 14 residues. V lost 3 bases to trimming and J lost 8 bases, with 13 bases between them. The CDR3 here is CASSLAPDPGELFF. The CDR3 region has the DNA TGTGCCAGCAGTTTGGCGCCAGATCCTGGGGAGCTGTTTTTT.

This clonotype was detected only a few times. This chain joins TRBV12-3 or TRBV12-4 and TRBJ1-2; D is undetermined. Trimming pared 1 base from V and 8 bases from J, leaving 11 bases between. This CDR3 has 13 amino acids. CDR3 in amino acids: CASSLGGRWGYTF. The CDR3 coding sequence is TGTGCCAGCAGTTTAGGAGGGAGGTGGGGCTACACCTTC.

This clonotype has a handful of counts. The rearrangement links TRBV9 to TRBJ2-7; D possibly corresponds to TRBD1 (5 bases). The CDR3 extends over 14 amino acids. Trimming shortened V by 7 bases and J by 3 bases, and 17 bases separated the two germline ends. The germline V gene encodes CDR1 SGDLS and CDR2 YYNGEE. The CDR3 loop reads CASVVGQGFYEQYF. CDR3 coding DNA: TGTGCCAGCGTCGTAGGTCAGGGTTTCTACGAGCAGTACTTC.

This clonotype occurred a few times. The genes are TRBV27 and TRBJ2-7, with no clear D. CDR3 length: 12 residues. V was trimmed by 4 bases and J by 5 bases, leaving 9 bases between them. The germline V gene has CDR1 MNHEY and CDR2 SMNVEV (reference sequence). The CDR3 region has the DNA TGTGCCAGCAGTTCACATGGGGACGAGCAGTACTTC. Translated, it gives CASSSHGDEQYF.

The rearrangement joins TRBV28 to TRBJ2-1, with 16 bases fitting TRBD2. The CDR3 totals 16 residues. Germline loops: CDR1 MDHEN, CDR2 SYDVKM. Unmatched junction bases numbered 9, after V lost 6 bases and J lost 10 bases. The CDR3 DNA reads TGTGCCAGCAGCGCCGGGACTAGCGGGAGGGCGTACGAGCAGTTCTTC. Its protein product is CASSAGTSGRAYEQFF.

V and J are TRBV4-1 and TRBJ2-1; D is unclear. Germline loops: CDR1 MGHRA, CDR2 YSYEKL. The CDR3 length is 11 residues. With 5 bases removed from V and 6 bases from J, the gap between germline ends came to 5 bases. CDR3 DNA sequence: TGCGCCAGCAGCGACTCCAATGAGCAGTTCTTC. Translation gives CASSDSNEQFF.

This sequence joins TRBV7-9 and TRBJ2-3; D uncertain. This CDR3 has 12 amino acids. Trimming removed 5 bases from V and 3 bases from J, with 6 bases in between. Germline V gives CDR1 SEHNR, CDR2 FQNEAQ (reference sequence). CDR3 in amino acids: CASSGMTDTQYF. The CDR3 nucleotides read TGTGCCAGCAGCGGAATGACAGATACGCAGTATTTT.

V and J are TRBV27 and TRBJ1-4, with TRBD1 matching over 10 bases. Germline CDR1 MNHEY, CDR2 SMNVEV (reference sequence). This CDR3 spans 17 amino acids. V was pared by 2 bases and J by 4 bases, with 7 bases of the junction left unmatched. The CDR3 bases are TGTGCCAGCAGTTTACAAGGACAGGGGGAGATTAATGAAAAACTGTTTTTT. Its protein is CASSLQGQGEINEKLFF.

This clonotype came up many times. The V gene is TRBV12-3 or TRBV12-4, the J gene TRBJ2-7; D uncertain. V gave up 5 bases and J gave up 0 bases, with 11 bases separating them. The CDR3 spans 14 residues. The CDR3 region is CASSPSGRSYEQYF. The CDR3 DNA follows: TGTGCCAGCAGTCCATCCGGGCGCTCCTACGAGCAGTACTTC.

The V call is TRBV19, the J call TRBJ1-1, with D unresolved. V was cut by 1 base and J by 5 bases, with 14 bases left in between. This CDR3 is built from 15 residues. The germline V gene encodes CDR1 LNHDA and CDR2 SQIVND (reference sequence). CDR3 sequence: CASSIALGSWTEAFF. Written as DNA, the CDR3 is TGTGCCAGTAGTATAGCCCTCGGAAGTTGGACTGAAGCTTTCTTT.

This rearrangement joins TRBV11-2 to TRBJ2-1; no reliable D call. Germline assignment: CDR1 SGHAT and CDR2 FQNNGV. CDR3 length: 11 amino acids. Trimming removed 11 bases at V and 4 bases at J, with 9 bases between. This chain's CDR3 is CAENGYNEQFF. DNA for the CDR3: TGTGCCGAGAATGGTTACAATGAGCAGTTCTTC.

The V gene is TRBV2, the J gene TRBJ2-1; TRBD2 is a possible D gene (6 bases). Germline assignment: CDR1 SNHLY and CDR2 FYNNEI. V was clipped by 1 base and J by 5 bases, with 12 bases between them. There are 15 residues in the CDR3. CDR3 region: CASSEEGLPNNEQFF. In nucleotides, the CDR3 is TGTGCCAGCAGTGAAGAGGGACTCCCAAACAATGAGCAGTTCTTC. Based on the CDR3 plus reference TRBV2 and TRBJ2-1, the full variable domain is EPEVTQTPSHQVTQMGQEVILRCVPISNHLYFYWYRQILGQKVEFLVSFYNNEISEKSEIFDDQFSVERPDGSNFTLKIRSTKLEDSAMYFCASSEEGLPNNEQFFGPGTRLTVL.

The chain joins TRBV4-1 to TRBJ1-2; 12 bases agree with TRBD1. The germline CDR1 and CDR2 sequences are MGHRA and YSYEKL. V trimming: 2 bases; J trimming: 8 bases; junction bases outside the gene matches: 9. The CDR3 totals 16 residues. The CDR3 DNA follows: TGCGCCAGCAGCCAACAACCGGGACAGGGGGCGGAAGGCTACACCTTC. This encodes CASSQQPGQGAEGYTF.

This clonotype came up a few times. The DNA of the CDR3 is TGTGCCAGCAGCTCGGAGACAGGGGCGCCCACAGATACGCAGTATTTT. This encodes CASSSETGAPTDTQYF. J is TRBJ2-3 and V is TRBV7-9; 8 nucleotides line up with TRBD1. J was trimmed by 2 bases and V by 4 bases; bases with no gene match: 8. Germline CDR1 and CDR2: SEHNR and FQNEAQ (reference sequence). The CDR3 is 16 residues long.